The source of this T cell receptor beta chain is a study of T cell responses to AZD1222 COVID-19 vaccine. The overall study: Second-dose groups at about 4 or about 12 weeks were pooled. Study observations and caveats: Dominant CD4 TCR responses targeted spike regions 160-218 and 743-854. Targeting of unmutated variant regions was reportedly seen in nearly half of spike-specific TCRs.

As concerns this clone: Its antigen is currently unknown.

The protocol was immunoSEQ multiplex PCR, while the TCRdb copy is restricted to in-frame clones and leaves out a portion. Among about 94,000 clones listed, more than 70% were seen once. CDR3 length equals 14 residues. Germline V gives CDR1 KGHSH, CDR2 LQKENI. The ends were cut back, 0 bases at V and 3 bases at J, with 8 bases in the middle. This receptor was identified in an adult in good health. The rearrangement links TRBV18 to TRBJ1-1; D unresolved. The specimen was peripheral blood, collected on day 0 of AZD1222 vaccination. CDR3 protein: CASSPPQRYTEAFF. In nucleotides, the CDR3 is TGTGCCAGCTCACCACCCCAGAGATACACTGAAGCTTTCTTT.